Listed below are T cell receptor beta chains from one sample, sequenced in a study of T cells in Graves' hyperthyroidism and ophthalmopathy. TCRdb re-called the multiplex PCR reads through MiXCR, storing one row per CDR3 protein. The repertoire includes fewer than 450,000 distinct CDR3 sequences, about 16% of them detected once, and under 25% sits in the top ten. The sequencing sample was made of blood. Receptors were obtained from a woman aged 55-70 years with Graves' ophthalmopathy. Both conserved end residues are part of each CDR3. The order of the fields is J gene, clone size, V gene, D gene, CDR3 DNA, CDR3 protein. The D gene is left open where the match is weak. Size values are once, few and many counts, or a class for expanded clones, and some rows have none.

J gene: TRBJ2-5
clone size: many
V gene: TRBV7-2
D gene: .
CDR3 DNA: TGTGCCAGCAGGGCCTTGGGAGAGGCGTTGGAGACCCAGTACTTC
CDR3 protein: CASRALGEALETQYF

J gene: TRBJ2-1
clone size: many
V gene: TRBV7-9
D gene: .
CDR3 DNA: TGTGCCAGCAGCTTAGTTGGCGGGGTGGCTGGGGATGAGCAGTTCTTC
CDR3 protein: CASSLVGGVAGDEQFF

J gene: TRBJ2-3
clone size: many
V gene: TRBV5-1
D gene: .
CDR3 DNA: TGCGCCAGCAGCTTGCCCGAGGGAACTAGCACAGATACGCAGTATTTT
CDR3 protein: CASSLPEGTSTDTQYF

J gene: TRBJ2-5
clone size: few
V gene: TRBV2
D gene: .
CDR3 DNA: TGTGCCAGCAGTGACGTGGGTGACATGGAGACCCAGTACTTC
CDR3 protein: CASSDVGDMETQYF

J gene: TRBJ1-4
clone size: few
V gene: TRBV7-9
D gene: .
CDR3 DNA: TGTGCCAGCAGCCCGATGGGGCAGAGTGAAAAACTGTTTTTT
CDR3 protein: CASSPMGQSEKLFF

J gene: TRBJ2-3
clone size: .
V gene: TRBV28
D gene: TRBD1
CDR3 DNA: TGTGCCAGCAGAGGCCCCGGGACAGGGATATCAGATACGCAGTATTTT
CDR3 protein: CASRGPGTGISDTQYF

J gene: TRBJ2-5
clone size: many
V gene: TRBV5-1
D gene: .
CDR3 DNA: TGCGCCAGCAGCCCCGCCCCAGGGAGAATGGGAGAGACCCAGTACTTC
CDR3 protein: CASSPAPGRMGETQYF

J gene: TRBJ1-4
clone size: .
V gene: TRBV6-5
D gene: .
CDR3 DNA: TGTGCCAGCAGTTACGGTCAGGCAGCGGGAACTAATGAAAAACTGTTTTTT
CDR3 protein: CASSYGQAAGTNEKLFF

J gene: TRBJ2-1
clone size: .
V gene: TRBV24-1
D gene: .
CDR3 DNA: TGTGCCACCAGTCGCGGGATGGGGGAGCAGTTCTTC
CDR3 protein: CATSRGMGEQFF

J gene: TRBJ1-1
clone size: many
V gene: TRBV12-3/TRBV12-4
D gene: TRBD1
CDR3 DNA: TGTGCCAGCAGTTTTGCGACAGGGTTCGTTCCCCTGGACACTGAAGCTTTCTTT
CDR3 protein: CASSFATGFVPLDTEAFF

J gene: TRBJ2-1
clone size: many
V gene: TRBV20-1
D gene: TRBD2
CDR3 DNA: TGCAGTGCTAGACGACTAGCGTACAATGAGCAGTTCTTC
CDR3 protein: CSARRLAYNEQFF

J gene: TRBJ2-2
clone size: many
V gene: TRBV3-1
D gene: TRBD2
CDR3 DNA: TGTGCCAGCAGCCAAGTAGCGGGAGGGGCCAACACCGGGGAGCTGTTTTTT
CDR3 protein: CASSQVAGGANTGELFF

J gene: TRBJ2-7
clone size: many
V gene: TRBV20-1
D gene: .
CDR3 DNA: TGCAGTGCTAGAGATTTATCATCGGGCTACGAGCAGTACTTC
CDR3 protein: CSARDLSSGYEQYF

J gene: TRBJ1-4
clone size: few
V gene: TRBV7-9
D gene: .
CDR3 DNA: TGTGCCAGCAGCCCGCCTGGGGTGGGTCAGGATGAAAAACTGTTTTTT
CDR3 protein: CASSPPGVGQDEKLFF

J gene: TRBJ2-7
clone size: many
V gene: TRBV28
D gene: .
CDR3 DNA: TGTGCCAGCTCAGAGACAGGACCTCCCTACGAGCAGTACTTC
CDR3 protein: CASSETGPPYEQYF